Presented here are 11 T cell receptor beta chains from one specimen sequenced in a study of blood T cells in healthy people across ages. Then a second PCR, running about 6 to 11 cycles, was carried out with a sample-barcoded 5' primer and a J-beta primer mix. TCRdb itself ran the 5' RACE reads through MiXCR, one entry per CDR3 protein. The profile shows hundreds of thousands of distinct CDR3 sequences, approximately 30% of them singletons. The material sequenced was blood. Every receptor here comes from a woman of 80 years or more in good health.

This clonotype was counted ten times or more. The V gene is TRBV3-1, the J gene TRBJ2-5; D is tentatively TRBD1 or TRBD2 (5 bases each). Germline V gives CDR1 LGHDT, CDR2 YNNKEL (reference sequence). Trimming cost V 2 bases and J 5 bases, with 15 bases left between them. This CDR3 has 15 amino acids. CDR3 residues: CASSQPTEEEETQYF. The CDR3 DNA is TGTGCCAGCAGCCAACCGACAGAGGAGGAGGAGACCCAGTACTTC.

This clonotype was detected many times. V usage is TRBV11-2 and J usage is TRBJ2-1; D remains unclear. Germline V lookup: CDR1 SGHAT, CDR2 FQNNGV. Trimming removed 0 bases at V and 6 bases at J, with 9 bases between. CDR3 length equals 14 residues. The CDR3 DNA sequence: TGTGCCAGCAGCTTAGATCCCCCCCTCAATGAGCAGTTCTTC. Amino acid sequence: CASSLDPPLNEQFF.

The genes are TRBV5-1 and TRBJ1-2; D gene uncertain. Germline CDR1 SGHRS, CDR2 YFSETQ. The CDR3 spans 14 residues. V was shortened by 1 base and J by 4 bases, with 11 bases between the two germline ends. The CDR3 coding sequence is TGCGCCAGCAGCTTGTCGCGGGGAGGCTATGGCTACACCTTC. Translating gives CASSLSRGGYGYTF.

This clonotype was seen at least ten times. The CDR3 loop reads CSAITGNRQPQHF. DNA of the CDR3: TGCAGTGCTATCACAGGGAATCGTCAGCCCCAGCATTTT. This chain joins TRBV20-1 and TRBJ1-5; D perhaps matches TRBD1 (6 bases). This CDR3 comprises 13 residues. The germline V gene encodes CDR1 DFQATT and CDR2 SNEGSKA (reference sequence). The ends were cut back, 4 bases at V and 6 bases at J, with 13 bases in the middle.

As for this clonotype: This may come from a read error, since a much larger clone is one base off. The chain employs TRBV7-8 and TRBJ1-5; no reliable D call. Deletions cut 1 base from V and 0 bases from J, with 7 bases between. Germline assignment: CDR1 SGHVS and CDR2 FQNEAQ. There are 15 residues in the CDR3. CDR3 in amino acids: CASSLEERSNQPQHF. The CDR3 DNA is TGTGCCAGCAGCTTAGAGGAGCGTAGCAATCAGCCCCAGCATTTT.

This clonotype was observed at least ten times. The V and J genes are TRBV7-2 and TRBJ2-1; D ambiguous. Trimming stripped 3 bases from V and 5 bases from J, with 8 bases between. The CDR3 is made up of 13 amino acids. From germline, CDR1 is SGHTA and CDR2 FQGNSA. CDR3 sequence: CASSLDANNEQFF. The CDR3 DNA reads as TGTGCCAGCAGCTTGGACGCTAACAATGAGCAGTTCTTC.

Concerning this clonotype: A clone one base away is much larger, so this may be a read error. The V call is TRBV7-6, the J call TRBJ2-7, with D possibly TRBD1 on 5 matching bases. The V end lost 5 bases, the J end lost 2 bases, and 16 bases lay between the germline ends. CDR3 length equals 15 residues. Looked up from germline, CDR1 is SGHVS and CDR2 is FNYEAQ. The CDR3 coding sequence is TGTGCCAGCAGCCCCTCCCAGGCAGGGCCCTACGAGCAGTACTTC. It translates to CASSPSQAGPYEQYF.

Comment on this clonotype: At one boundary the junction diverges from the germline segment, which might be a read error. This chain connects TRBV29-1 to TRBJ2-5; 10 bases line up with TRBD2. The germline V gene encodes CDR1 SQVTM and CDR2 ANQGSEA. The CDR3 contains 16 residues. In DNA form, the CDR3 reads TGCAGCGTCGAAGCGGGACTAGCGACGTACCAAGAGACCCAGTACTTC. This encodes CSVEAGLATYQETQYF.

The rearrangement joins TRBV25-1 to TRBJ2-2; a possible D gene is TRBD1 (6 bases). Germline CDR1 is MGHDK and CDR2 is SYGVNS. The CDR3 sequence is 14 residues long. The V and J ends lost 7 bases and 6 bases respectively, with 15 bases between them. Here the CDR3 reads CASKAQQGSGELFF. Here the CDR3 DNA reads TGTGCCAGCAAGGCCCAGCAGGGGTCCGGGGAGCTGTTTTTT.

This clonotype has at least ten counts. The chain employs TRBV4-3 and TRBJ2-3, with D uncertain. This CDR3 contains 13 residues. Germline V CDR1 and CDR2: LGHNA, YSLEER. With 0 bases removed from V and 4 bases from J, the gap between germline ends came to 5 bases. CDR3 sequence reads: CASSQEAADTQYF. The CDR3, as DNA: TGCGCCAGCAGCCAAGAGGCCGCAGATACGCAGTATTTT.

Concerning this clonotype itself: Compared with germline, one end of the junction differs, possibly owing to a read error. The V call is TRBV20-1, the J call TRBJ2-1; the D gene is possibly TRBD2 (6 bases). The CDR3 sequence is 15 residues long. Germline-derived CDR1 and CDR2 are DFQATT and SNEGSKA (reference sequence). The CDR3 sequence: CGASDQRASYNEQFF. CDR3 nucleotides: TGCGGTGCTAGTGATCAGCGGGCCTCCTACAATGAGCAGTTCTTC.